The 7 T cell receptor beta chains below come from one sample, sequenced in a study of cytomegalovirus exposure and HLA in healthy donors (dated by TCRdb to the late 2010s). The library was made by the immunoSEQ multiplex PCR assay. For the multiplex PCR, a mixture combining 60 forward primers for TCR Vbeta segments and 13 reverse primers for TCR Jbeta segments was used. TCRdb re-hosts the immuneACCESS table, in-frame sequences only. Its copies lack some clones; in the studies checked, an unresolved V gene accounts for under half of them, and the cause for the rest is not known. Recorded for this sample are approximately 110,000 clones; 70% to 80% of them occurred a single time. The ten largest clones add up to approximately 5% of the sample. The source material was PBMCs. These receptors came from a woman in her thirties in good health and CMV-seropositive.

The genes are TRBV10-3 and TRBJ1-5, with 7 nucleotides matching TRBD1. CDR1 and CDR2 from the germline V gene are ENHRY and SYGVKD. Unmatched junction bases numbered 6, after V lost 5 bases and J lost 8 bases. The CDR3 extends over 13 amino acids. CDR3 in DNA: TGTGCCATCAGTACAGGGGAAGTTGAGCCCCAGCATTTT. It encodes CAISTGEVEPQHF.

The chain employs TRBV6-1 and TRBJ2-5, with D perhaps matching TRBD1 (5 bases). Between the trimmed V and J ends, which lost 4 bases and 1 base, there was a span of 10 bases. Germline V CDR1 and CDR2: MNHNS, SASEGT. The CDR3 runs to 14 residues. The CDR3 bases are TGTGCCAGCAGTGCACAGGACACCCAAGAGACCCAGTACTTC. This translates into CASSAQDTQETQYF.

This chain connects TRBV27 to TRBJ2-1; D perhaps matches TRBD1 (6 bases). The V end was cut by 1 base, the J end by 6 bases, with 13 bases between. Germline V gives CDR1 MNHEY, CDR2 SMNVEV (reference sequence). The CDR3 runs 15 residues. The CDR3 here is CASSLWTVSSNEQFF. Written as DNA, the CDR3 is TGTGCCAGCAGTTTATGGACAGTTTCGAGCAATGAGCAGTTCTTC.

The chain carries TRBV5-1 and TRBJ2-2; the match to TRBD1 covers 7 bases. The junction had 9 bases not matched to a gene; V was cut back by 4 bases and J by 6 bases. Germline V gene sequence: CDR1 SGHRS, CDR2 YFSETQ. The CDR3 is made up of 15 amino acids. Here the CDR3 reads CASSPDRTNAGELFF. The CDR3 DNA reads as TGCGCCAGCAGCCCGGACAGGACCAACGCCGGGGAGCTGTTTTTT.

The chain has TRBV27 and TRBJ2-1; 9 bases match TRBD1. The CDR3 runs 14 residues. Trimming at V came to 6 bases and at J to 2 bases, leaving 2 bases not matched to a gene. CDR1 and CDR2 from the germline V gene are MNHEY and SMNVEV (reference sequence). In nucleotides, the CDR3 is TGTGCCAGCAGGGGACAGGGACCCTACAATGAGCAGTTCTTC. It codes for CASRGQGPYNEQFF.

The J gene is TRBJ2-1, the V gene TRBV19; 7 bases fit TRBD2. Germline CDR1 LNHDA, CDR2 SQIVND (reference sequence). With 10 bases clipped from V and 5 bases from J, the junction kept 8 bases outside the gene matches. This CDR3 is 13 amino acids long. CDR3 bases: TGTGCCACCCGACCCGGGACTAACAATGAGCAGTTCTTC. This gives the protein CATRPGTNNEQFF.

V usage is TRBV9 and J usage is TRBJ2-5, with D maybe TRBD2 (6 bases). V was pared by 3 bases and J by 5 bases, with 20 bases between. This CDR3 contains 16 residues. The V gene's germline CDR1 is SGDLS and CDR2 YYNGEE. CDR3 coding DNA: TGTGCCAGCAGCGCGGGAGCGGCGCGCTGGGGGGAGACCCAGTACTTC. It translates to CASSAGAARWGETQYF.